One T cell receptor beta chain is described in this entry. It lacks a known antigen. No much larger clonotype is one base removed from it; base qualities were not supplied. This entry is derived from a study of blood T cell repertoires in COVID-19 (dated by TCRdb to 2018 to 2020). With regard to the full study: The collaborator samples originated in the United States, Italy and Spain and spanned the acute and convalescent phases of COVID-19. The samples were drawn from two sources: the first 160 participants of the ongoing ImmuneRACE study, and about 1,300 subjects contributed by 6 global collaborators. Sample metadata almost always included a de-identified subject ID, COVID-19 status, age in years and sex. Where available, HLA class I and class II types were obtained from metadata supplied by the sample provider rather than from assay-based typing. The prospective study material was composed of cDNA or gDNA derived from T cells, B-cell-depleted T cells, or PBMCs. Deeply sampled blood TCRbeta repertoires from subjects exposed to, actively infected with, or recovered from COVID-19 were included in the dataset. A freely available public database, intended as a resource for researchers studying the immune response to SARS-CoV-2, is where the repertoires were released. The full study reports these points: The quantity of clinical and demographic metadata differed by source and by participant and was supplied without curation.

Whole blood was collected in K2EDTA tubes by collaborating institutions according to the institutions' own protocols. Collaborator samples were shipped for TCRbeta analysis as frozen whole blood, isolated PBMCs, or DNA extracted from either sample type. The immunoSEQ Assay, a bias-controlled multiplex PCR, was used to amplify TCRbeta CDR3 regions from genomic DNA. The source study handled its data this way. Nucleated cell counts per sample were estimated from amplification of reference gene primers within the assay. To quantify the absolute abundance of each unique TCRbeta CDR3 rearrangement, sequence reads were collapsed and filtered. For each sample, productive Simpson clonality was calculated by taking the square root of Simpson's diversity index across productive rearrangements. As stored in TCRdb, this immuneACCESS dataset retains in-frame rearrangements with V and J assigned. A fraction of the clones does not appear; measured against another copy, unresolved V genes explain less than half of the discrepancy, and the remainder lacks a known reason. Clonal size and the V and J genes are those of that table, whereas D and trimming came from the DNA. For this sample there are about 75,000 clones; approximately 85% appear just once. About 5% of the sample belongs to the ten largest clones.

This receptor was obtained from a woman older than 75 with active or convalescent COVID-19. Material for sequencing was peripheral blood.

The DNA sequence follows: TGTGCTAGTGGCCCCGGGACAGGCTCCGGGGAGCTGTTTTTT. Its translation reads: CASGPGTGSGELFF. The rearrangement combines TRBV12-5 with TRBJ2-2; 8 central bases correspond to TRBD1. Including the terminal cysteine and phenylalanine, the CDR3 comprises 14 residues. This entry keeps only the CDR3 DNA: 42 bases, framed from base 1. The germline V gene gives CDR1 as LGHNT and CDR2 as FRNRAP. V is trimmed back by 6 bases and J by 6 bases, and the junction contains 6 bases that no gene match accounts for.